Listed here are 23 T cell receptor beta chains from one sample, sequenced in a study of radiotherapy plus CTLA-4 blockade in lung cancer. Clones were read by immunoSEQ multiplex PCR, and TCRdb kept only the in-frame ones, dropping some. Seen here are tens of thousands of clones, around 79% observed once, and the top ten hold 8.5% to 9%. Sequencing used peripheral blood, obtained from a patient treated with radiotherapy plus ipilimumab. Receptor source: a human donor with non-small cell lung cancer who had a complete response to radiotherapy plus ipilimumab.

The chain uses TRBV27 and TRBJ2-1; the match to TRBD1 covers 10 bases. V lost 3 bases, J lost 8 bases, and 4 bases stayed unmatched. Germline values: CDR1 MNHEY, CDR2 SMNVEV (reference sequence). This CDR3 region has 14 residues. CDR3 loop: CASSLLGQGHEQFF. The CDR3 DNA reads TGTGCCAGCAGTTTGCTGGGACAGGGGCATGAGCAGTTCTTC.

This clone has a single count. The genes are TRBV29-1 and TRBJ2-3; D gene ambiguous. The CDR3 extends over 10 amino acids. The V and J ends lost 3 bases and 5 bases respectively, with 3 bases between them. The germline CDR1 and CDR2 sequences are SQVTM and ANQGSEA. In DNA form, the CDR3 reads TGCAGCGTTGACCAAGATACGCAGTATTTT. Amino acids: CSVDQDTQYF.

The chain has TRBV2 and TRBJ2-1; tentatively, D is TRBD1 (5 bases). V lost 4 bases to trimming and J lost 0 bases, with 10 bases between them. CDR1 is SNHLY, CDR2 FYNNEI, per germline. The CDR3 contains 15 residues. In DNA, the CDR3 is TGTGCCAGCAGTGTGCAGGGTAGCTCCTACAATGAGCAGTTCTTC. It is translated as CASSVQGSSYNEQFF.

The chain recombines TRBV18 with TRBJ1-1; perhaps TRBD1 as D (5 bases). CDR1 KGHSH and CDR2 LQKENI come from the germline V gene. Trimming left V 6 bases short and J 3 bases short, with 17 bases between. This CDR3 has 15 residues. CDR3 in amino acids: CASSGLGGKDTEAFF. The CDR3 bases are TGTGCCAGCTCGGGATTGGGGGGGAAGGACACTGAAGCTTTCTTT.

The chain couples TRBV6-1 to TRBJ1-2; possibly TRBD1 for D (6 bases). The CDR3 runs 14 residues. Trimming shortened V by 5 bases and J by 4 bases, and 14 bases separated the two germline ends. Germline values: CDR1 MNHNS, CDR2 SASEGT. The CDR3 spells CASSPQTGPYGYTF. DNA for the CDR3: TGTGCCAGCAGTCCCCAGACAGGACCCTATGGCTACACCTTC.

This clone has a handful of counts. This sequence joins TRBV30 and TRBJ1-2, with 7 positions matching TRBD1. This CDR3 comprises 16 residues. V lost 2 bases, J lost 1 base, and 10 bases stayed unmatched. The germline V gene encodes CDR1 GTSNPN and CDR2 SVGIG (reference sequence). CDR3 nucleotide sequence: TGTGCCTGGAGTCGACAGGGACTTAAAAATAACTATGGCTACACCTTC. Its translation: CAWSRQGLKNNYGYTF.

The J gene is TRBJ2-4, the V gene TRBV6-6; 7 nucleotides line up with TRBD1. Looked up from germline, CDR1 is MNHNY and CDR2 is SVGAGI (reference sequence). V lost 4 bases to trimming and J lost 3 bases; unmatched junction nucleotides: 6. The CDR3 sequence is 15 residues long. The CDR3 DNA reads TGTGCCAGCAGTTCCGGGACAGTAAGCAAAAACATTCAGTACTTC. It specifies CASSSGTVSKNIQYF.

This clone turned up a few times. The V gene is TRBV6-1, the J gene TRBJ1-2; maybe TRBD1 (5 bases). The CDR3 has 12 residues. Germline values: CDR1 MNHNS, CDR2 SASEGT. V was shortened by 10 bases and J by 5 bases, with 14 bases between the two germline ends. For the CDR3, the DNA is TGTGCCACAAAATGGGGGGATTATGGCTACACCTTC. It is translated as CATKWGDYGYTF.

This clone was counted only a few times. The chain is built from TRBV27 and TRBJ1-1; D may be TRBD1 (5 bases). Germline V gives CDR1 MNHEY, CDR2 SMNVEV (reference sequence). The CDR3 loop spans 13 amino acids. With 6 bases removed from V and 5 bases from J, the gap between germline ends came to 13 bases. The CDR3 bases are TGTGCCAGCAGATTTCAGGGTGGAACTGAAGCTTTCTTT. This encodes CASRFQGGTEAFF.

J is TRBJ1-1 and V is TRBV27; no clear D. Germline V CDR1 and CDR2: MNHEY, SMNVEV (reference sequence). CDR3 length: 15 amino acids. The germline V and J ends were trimmed by 4 bases and 1 base, with 13 bases remaining between them. The DNA for the CDR3 is TGTGCCAGCAGTTCGCCCCAAGGGAGGAACACTGAAGCTTTCTTT. Amino acid sequence: CASSSPQGRNTEAFF.

V gene TRBV30 combines with J gene TRBJ2-3, with a tentative D call TRBD2 (6 bases). This CDR3 has 17 residues. Trimming left V 1 base short and J 0 bases short, with 17 bases between. Per germline, CDR1 GTSNPN and CDR2 SVGIG (reference sequence). The CDR3 nucleotides read TGTGCCTGGAGTGGGGGGGTGAGGGGTGCGAGCACAGATACGCAGTATTTT. Translation gives CAWSGGVRGASTDTQYF.

The rearrangement uses TRBV6-6 and TRBJ1-1, with 8 nucleotides matching TRBD1. There are 15 residues in the CDR3. The V gene's germline CDR1 is MNHNY and CDR2 SVGAGI (reference sequence). With V trimmed by 6 bases and J by 3 bases, 9 bases remained unmatched. The CDR3 region is CASRPPQGADTEAFF. The CDR3, as DNA: TGTGCCAGCAGACCCCCTCAGGGGGCGGACACTGAAGCTTTCTTT.

The gene calls are TRBV7-9 and TRBJ2-7, with 8 bases fitting TRBD1. Trimming cost V 5 bases and J 3 bases; bases outside gene matches: 9. This CDR3 contains 15 residues. Germline loops: CDR1 SEHNR, CDR2 FQNEAQ (reference sequence). CDR3 DNA: TGTGCCAGCAGCCCCCGGACAGGGACCTACTACGAGCAGTACTTC. This gives the protein CASSPRTGTYYEQYF.

The CDR3 is CASSLVRPGTGELFF. CDR3 DNA sequence: TGTGCCAGCAGCCTGGTCCGCCCAGGAACCGGGGAGCTGTTTTTT. The chain joins TRBV5-6 to TRBJ2-2; D is unclear. The CDR3 runs 15 residues. Germline assignment: CDR1 SGHDT and CDR2 YYEEEE. V lost 4 bases to trimming and J lost 5 bases, with 15 bases between them.

J is TRBJ2-7 and V is TRBV30, with TRBD1 matching 11 bases. V was pared by 2 bases and J by 2 bases, with 5 bases of the junction left unmatched. The germline CDR1 and CDR2 sequences are GTSNPN and SVGIG (reference sequence). CDR3 size: 15 residues. CDR3 nucleotides: TGTGCCTGGAGTTGGGACAGGGGGTTACCCTACGAGCAGTACTTC. This sequence encodes CAWSWDRGLPYEQYF.

This clone was counted a few times. The J gene is TRBJ2-1, the V gene TRBV18, with 11 bases aligning to TRBD2. The CDR3 spans 19 residues. In germline, CDR1 is KGHSH, CDR2 LQKENI. V lost 2 bases to trimming and J lost 3 bases; unmatched junction nucleotides: 12. As DNA, the CDR3 is TGTGCCAGCTCACCAACCAGGGCGGGGGGGACTAGCGGCTACAATGAGCAGTTCTTC. Protein: CASSPTRAGGTSGYNEQFF.

This clone appeared a few times. J is TRBJ1-1 and V is TRBV5-1, with D perhaps TRBD1 (5 bases). Germline V gene sequence: CDR1 SGHRS, CDR2 YFSETQ. Trimming pared 4 bases from V and 8 bases from J, leaving 12 bases between. The CDR3 has 12 residues. The chain's CDR3 is CASSLTKGEAFF. In DNA form, the CDR3 reads TGCGCCAGCAGCCTCACTAAGGGGGAAGCTTTCTTT.

The chain combines TRBV11-2 with TRBJ2-5; tentative D call: TRBD1 (5 bases). The CDR3 is 15 amino acids. Trimming cost V 0 bases and J 4 bases, with 12 bases left between them. CDR1 and CDR2 from the germline V gene are SGHAT and FQNNGV. The DNA for the CDR3 is TGTGCCAGCAGCTTAGATCAGGGAACTATAGAGACCCAGTACTTC. The encoded protein is CASSLDQGTIETQYF.

The genes are TRBV9 and TRBJ1-2, with unresolved D. The CDR3 is 15 amino acids. Germline CDR1 SGDLS, CDR2 YYNGEE. Trimming removed 0 bases at V and 0 bases at J, with 9 bases between. CDR3 amino acids: CASSVDLSSNYGYTF. CDR3 coding DNA: TGTGCCAGCAGCGTAGATTTGTCTTCTAACTATGGCTACACCTTC.

DNA for the CDR3: TGTGCCAGCAGCCTCCAGGGGGAAGAGACCCAGTACTTC. Amino acid sequence: CASSLQGEETQYF. The J gene is TRBJ2-5, the V gene TRBV27, with 7 bases matching TRBD1. V was pared by 6 bases and J by 3 bases, with 4 bases of the junction left unmatched. The CDR3 extends over 13 amino acids. CDR1 and CDR2 (germline): MNHEY, SMNVEV (reference sequence).

V usage is TRBV5-1 and J usage is TRBJ2-1; unclear D gene. Germline V lookup: CDR1 SGHRS, CDR2 YFSETQ. The CDR3 consists of 12 residues. V shed 0 bases and J shed 7 bases, with 5 bases lying between them. The CDR3 DNA is TGCGCCAGCAGCTTGGGCAGAAATGAGCAGTTCTTC. Translated: CASSLGRNEQFF.

CDR3 nucleotides: TGCGCCAGCAGCCTGGAGGGGACTAATGAAAAACTGTTTTTT. Protein: CASSLEGTNEKLFF. The chain couples TRBV5-1 to TRBJ1-4; D may be TRBD1 (5 bases). This CDR3 spans 14 amino acids. Trimming removed 4 bases from V and 2 bases from J, with 9 bases in between. Germline V gives CDR1 SGHRS, CDR2 YFSETQ.

The chain couples TRBV4-3 to TRBJ2-1; 7 bases line up with TRBD2. V dropped 1 base and J dropped 4; count of bases not matched to a gene: 7. CDR3 length equals 16 residues. Germline V gene data show CDR1 as LGHNA and CDR2 as YSLEER. The CDR3 region is CASSQVRGSRYNEQFF. In DNA, the CDR3 is TGCGCCAGCAGCCAAGTCCGCGGGAGTAGGTACAATGAGCAGTTCTTC.